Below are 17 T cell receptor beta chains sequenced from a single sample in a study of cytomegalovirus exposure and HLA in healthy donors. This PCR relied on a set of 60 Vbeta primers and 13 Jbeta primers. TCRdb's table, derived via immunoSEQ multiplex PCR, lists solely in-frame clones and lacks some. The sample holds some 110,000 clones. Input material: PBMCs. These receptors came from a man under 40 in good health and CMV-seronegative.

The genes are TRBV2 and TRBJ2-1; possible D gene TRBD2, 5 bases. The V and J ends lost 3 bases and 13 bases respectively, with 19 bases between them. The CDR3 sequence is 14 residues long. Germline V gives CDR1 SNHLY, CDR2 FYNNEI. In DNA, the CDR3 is TGTGCCAGCAGTGAGCGGCGGGCAGAGTGGCCTCAGTTCTTC. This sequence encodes CASSERRAEWPQFF.

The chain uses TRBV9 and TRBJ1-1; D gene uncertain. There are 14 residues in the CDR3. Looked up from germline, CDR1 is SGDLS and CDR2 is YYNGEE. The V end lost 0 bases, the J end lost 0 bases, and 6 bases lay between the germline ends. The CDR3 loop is CASSVGGMNTEAFF. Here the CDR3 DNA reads TGTGCCAGCAGCGTAGGCGGAATGAACACTGAAGCTTTCTTT.

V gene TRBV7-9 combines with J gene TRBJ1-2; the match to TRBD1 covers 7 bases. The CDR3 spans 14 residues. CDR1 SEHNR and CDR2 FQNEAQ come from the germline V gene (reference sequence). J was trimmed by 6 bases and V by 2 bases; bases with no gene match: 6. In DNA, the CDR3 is TGTGCCAGCAGCTTACCTCCACAGGGGCATGGCTACACCTTC. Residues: CASSLPPQGHGYTF.

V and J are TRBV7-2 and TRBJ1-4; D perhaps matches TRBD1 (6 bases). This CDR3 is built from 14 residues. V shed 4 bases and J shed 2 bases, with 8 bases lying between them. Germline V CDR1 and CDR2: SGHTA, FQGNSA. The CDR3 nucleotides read TGTGCCAGCAGCTCGCAGGGGACTAATGAAAAACTGTTTTTT. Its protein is CASSSQGTNEKLFF. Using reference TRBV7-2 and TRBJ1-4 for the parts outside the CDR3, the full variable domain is GAGVSQSPSNKVTEKGKDVELRCDPISGHTALYWYRQSLGQGLEFLIYFQGNSAPDKSGLPSDRFSAERTGGSVSTLTIQRTQQEDSAVYLCASSSQGTNEKLFFGSGTQLSVL.

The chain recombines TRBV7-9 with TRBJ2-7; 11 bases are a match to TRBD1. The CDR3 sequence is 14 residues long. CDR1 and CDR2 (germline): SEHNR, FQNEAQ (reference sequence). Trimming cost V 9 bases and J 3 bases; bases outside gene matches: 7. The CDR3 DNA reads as TGTGCCAGTGAGGGGGACAGGGGGTTCTACGAGCAGTACTTC. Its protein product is CASEGDRGFYEQYF. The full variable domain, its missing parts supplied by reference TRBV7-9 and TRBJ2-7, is DTGVSQNPRHKITKRGQNVTFRCDPISEHNRLYWYRQTLGQGPEFLTYFQNEAQLEKSRLLSDRFSAERPKGSFSTLEIQRTEQGDSAMYLCASEGDRGFYEQYFGPGTRLTVT.

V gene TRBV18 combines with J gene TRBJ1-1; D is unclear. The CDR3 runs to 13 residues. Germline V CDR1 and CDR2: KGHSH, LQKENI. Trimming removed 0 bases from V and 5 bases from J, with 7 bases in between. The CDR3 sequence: CASSPPMRTEAFF. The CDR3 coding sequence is TGTGCCAGCTCACCACCGATGAGGACTGAAGCTTTCTTT.

CDR3 in DNA: TGTGCCAGCACCCAACCGATCAAGGGGGTCACCGGGGAGCTGTTTTTT. The encoded protein is CASTQPIKGVTGELFF. This chain connects TRBV27 to TRBJ2-2; D might be TRBD1 (6 bases). CDR3 size: 16 residues. Per the germline V gene, CDR1 is MNHEY and CDR2 is SMNVEV (reference sequence). Trimming removed 7 bases at V and 4 bases at J, with 19 bases between.

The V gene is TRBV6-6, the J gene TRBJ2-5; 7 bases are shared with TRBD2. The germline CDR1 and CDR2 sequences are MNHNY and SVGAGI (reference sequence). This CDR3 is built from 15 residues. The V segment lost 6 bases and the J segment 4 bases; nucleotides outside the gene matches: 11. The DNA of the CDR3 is TGTGCCAGCAGCCTCCTTACGGGGGGAGGAGAGACCCAGTACTTC. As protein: CASSLLTGGGETQYF.

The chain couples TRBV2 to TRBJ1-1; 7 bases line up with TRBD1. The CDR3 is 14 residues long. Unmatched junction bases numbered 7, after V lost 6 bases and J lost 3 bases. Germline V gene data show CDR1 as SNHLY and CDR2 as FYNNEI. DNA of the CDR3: TGTGCCAGCAGGAAACAGGGGCTCTACACTGAAGCTTTCTTT. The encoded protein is CASRKQGLYTEAFF.

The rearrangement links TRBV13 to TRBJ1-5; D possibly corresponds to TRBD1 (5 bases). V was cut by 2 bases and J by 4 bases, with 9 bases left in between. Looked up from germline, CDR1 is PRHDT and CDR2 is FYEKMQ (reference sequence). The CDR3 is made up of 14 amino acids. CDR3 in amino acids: CASSLSGGNQPQHF. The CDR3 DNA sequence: TGTGCCAGCAGCTTATCTGGGGGGAATCAGCCCCAGCATTTT.

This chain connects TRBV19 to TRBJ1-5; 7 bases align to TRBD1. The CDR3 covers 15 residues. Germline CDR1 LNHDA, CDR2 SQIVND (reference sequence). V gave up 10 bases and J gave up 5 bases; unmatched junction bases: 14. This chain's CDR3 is CAISSRDSPDQPQHF. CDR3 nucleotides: TGTGCCATCTCGTCCCGGGACAGCCCCGATCAGCCCCAGCATTTT.

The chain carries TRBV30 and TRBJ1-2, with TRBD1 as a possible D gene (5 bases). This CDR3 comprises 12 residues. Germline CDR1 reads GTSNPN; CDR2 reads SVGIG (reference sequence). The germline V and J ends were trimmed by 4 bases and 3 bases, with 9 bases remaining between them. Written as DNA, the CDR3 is TGTGCCTGGAAAAGGGGTTACTATGGCTACACCTTC. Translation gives CAWKRGYYGYTF.

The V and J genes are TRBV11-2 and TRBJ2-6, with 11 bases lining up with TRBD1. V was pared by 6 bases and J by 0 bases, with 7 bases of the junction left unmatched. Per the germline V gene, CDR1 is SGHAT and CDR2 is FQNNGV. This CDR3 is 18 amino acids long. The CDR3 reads CASSSGQGGFSGANVLTF. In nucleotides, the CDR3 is TGTGCCAGCAGTTCGGGACAGGGGGGCTTCTCTGGGGCCAACGTCCTGACTTTC.

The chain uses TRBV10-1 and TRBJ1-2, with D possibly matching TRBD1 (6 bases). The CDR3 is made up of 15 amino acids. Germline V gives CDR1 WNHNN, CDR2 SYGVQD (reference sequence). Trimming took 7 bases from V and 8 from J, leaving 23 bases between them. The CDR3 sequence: CASTPVQGPLFGYTF. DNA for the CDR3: TGCGCCAGCACCCCCGTACAGGGACCACTTTTCGGCTACACCTTC.

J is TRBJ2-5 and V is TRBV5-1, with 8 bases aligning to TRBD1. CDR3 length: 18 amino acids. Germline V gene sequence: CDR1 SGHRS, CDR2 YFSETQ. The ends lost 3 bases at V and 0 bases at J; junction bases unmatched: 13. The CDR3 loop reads CASSWNLRDRNNQETQYF. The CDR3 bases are TGCGCCAGCAGCTGGAACCTCCGGGACAGGAATAACCAAGAGACCCAGTACTTC. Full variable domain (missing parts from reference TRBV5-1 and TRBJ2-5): KAGVTQTPRYLIKTRGQQVTLSCSPISGHRSVSWYQQTPGQGLQFLFEYFSETQRNKGNFPGRFSGRQFSNSRSEMNVSTLELGDSALYLCASSWNLRDRNNQETQYFGPGTRLLVL.

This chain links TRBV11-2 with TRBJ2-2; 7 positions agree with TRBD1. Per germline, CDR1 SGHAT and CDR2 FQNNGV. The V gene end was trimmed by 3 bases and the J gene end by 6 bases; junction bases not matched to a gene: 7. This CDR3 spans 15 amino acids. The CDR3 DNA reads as TGTGCCAGCAGCTTTAGTTGGCAGGGGGCCGGGGAGCTGTTTTTT. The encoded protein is CASSFSWQGAGELFF. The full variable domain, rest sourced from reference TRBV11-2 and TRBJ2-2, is EAGVAQSPRYKIIEKRQSVAFWCNPISGHATLYWYQQILGQGPKLLIQFQNNGVVDDSQLPKDRFSAERLKGVDSTLKIQPAKLEDSAVYLCASSFSWQGAGELFFGEGSRLTVL.

In DNA, the CDR3 is TGTGCCAGTACCATCGGCGGGACAGGCCCCTATGGCTACACCTTC. It specifies CASTIGGTGPYGYTF. The gene calls are TRBV19 and TRBJ1-2; 8 bases line up with TRBD1. This CDR3 has 15 residues. V was clipped by 7 bases and J by 4 bases; unmatched bases: 11. Germline assignment: CDR1 LNHDA and CDR2 SQIVND (reference sequence).